This entry is about one T cell receptor (beta chain). The J segment lost 0 bases and the V segment lost 1 base, leaving 3 bases of the junction unmatched. In germline, CDR1 is SEHNR, CDR2 FQNEAQ (reference sequence). There are 15 residues in the CDR3. These data are taken from a study of T cell changes during pregnancy in multiple sclerosis. This table comes from immunoSEQ multiplex PCR, and its TCRdb copy is limited to in-frame clones, with some not included. The table includes tens of thousands of clones, 93% detected once. The chain has TRBV7-9 and TRBJ2-7, with TRBD1 matching 7 bases. This specimen was CD8+ T cells from peripheral blood mononuclear cells, taken in the second trimester of pregnancy. This sequence was found in a female donor with multiple sclerosis, enrolled in a pregnancy study. CDR3 in amino acids: CASSLGQGSSYEQYF. CDR3 nucleotides: TGTGCCAGCAGCTTAGGACAGGGAAGCTCCTACGAGCAGTACTTC.